This TCR beta chain was retrieved from a study of blood T cells in healthy people across ages. Study outcomes and limitations: Fewer expanded clones and more diversity marked long-lived versus aged donors.

Alongside a J-beta primer mix, a sample-barcoded 5' primer served in a second PCR lasting about 7 to 11 cycles. TCRdb called the 5' RACE reads again in MiXCR, with one record for every CDR3 protein. The table includes 650,000 to 1,000,000 distinct CDR3 sequences, about 36% detected once. Note on this clonotype: Its target is not known.

The donors, all healthy, were Caucasians living in Russia, aged about 6 to 95. Total RNA was extracted at no less than 6 micrograms per sample. This CDR3 is built from 15 residues. Per the germline V gene, CDR1 is SGHAT and CDR2 is FQNNGV. This clonotype originated in a man in his late teens or twenties in good health. The genes are TRBV11-2 and TRBJ2-7, with D perhaps TRBD2 (5 bases). The J call may be incorrect, as the DNA end agrees better with TRBJ2-4. The source material was blood. The CDR3 here is CASSLERTSRGIQYF. CDR3 sequence (DNA): TGTGCCAGCAGCTTAGAACGGACTTCACGTGGCATTCAGTACTTC.